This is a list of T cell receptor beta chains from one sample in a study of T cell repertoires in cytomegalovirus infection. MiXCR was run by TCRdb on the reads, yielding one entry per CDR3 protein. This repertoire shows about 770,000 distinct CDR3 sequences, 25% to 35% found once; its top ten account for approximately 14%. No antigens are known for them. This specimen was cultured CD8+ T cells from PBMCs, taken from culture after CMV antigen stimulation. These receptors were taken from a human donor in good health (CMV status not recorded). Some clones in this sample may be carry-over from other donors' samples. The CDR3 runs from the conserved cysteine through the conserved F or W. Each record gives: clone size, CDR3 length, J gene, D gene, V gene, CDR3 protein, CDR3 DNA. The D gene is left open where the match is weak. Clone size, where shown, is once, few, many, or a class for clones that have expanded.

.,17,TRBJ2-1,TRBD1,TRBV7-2,CASSLVAWGQGGGGQFF,TGTGCCAGCAGCTTAGTTGCGTGGGGACAGGGGGGGGGTGGGCAGTTCTTC
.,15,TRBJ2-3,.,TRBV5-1,CASSNSGPGTDTQYF,TGCGCCAGCAGTAACTCGGGCCCCGGAACAGATACGCAGTATTTT
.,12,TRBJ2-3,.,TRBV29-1,CSVPPSFDTQYF,TGCAGCGTCCCCCCCAGTTTCGATACGCAGTATTTT
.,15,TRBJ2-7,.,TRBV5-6,CASTLGGLSLYEQYF,TGTGCCAGCACCCTGGGAGGACTCTCTCTCTACGAGCAGTACTTC
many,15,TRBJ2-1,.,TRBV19,CASSIEPSSYNEQFF,TGTGCCAGTAGTATTGAGCCTAGCTCCTACAATGAGCAGTTCTTC
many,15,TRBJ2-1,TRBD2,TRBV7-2,CASSWGLASYNEQFF,TGTGCCAGCAGCTGGGGACTAGCCTCCTACAATGAGCAGTTCTTC
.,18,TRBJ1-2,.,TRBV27,CASSLTAGRQLNYYGYTF,TGTGCCAGCAGTTTAACGGCAGGTCGACAACTTAATTACTATGGCTACACCTTC
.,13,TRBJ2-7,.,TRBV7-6,CASTIGPIYEQYF,TGTGCCAGCACCATAGGCCCGATTTACGAGCAGTACTTC
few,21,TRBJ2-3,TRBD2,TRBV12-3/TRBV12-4,CASSGIAGGAYLVSRTDTQYF,TGTGCCAGCAGCGGTATAGCGGGGGGGGCTTACCTCGTTTCCCGCACAGATACGCAGTATTTT
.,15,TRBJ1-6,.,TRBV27,CADYPTDYYNSPLHF,TGTGCCGACTACCCCACAGATTACTATAATTCACCCCTCCACTTT
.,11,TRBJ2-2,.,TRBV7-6,CAEGGTGELFF,TGTGCCGAGGGGGGGACCGGGGAGCTGTTTTTT
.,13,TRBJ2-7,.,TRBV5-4,CASSETASYEQYF,TGTGCCAGCAGCGAAACGGCTAGTTACGAGCAGTACTTC
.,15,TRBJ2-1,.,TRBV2,CASRDPGAGYNEQFF,TGTGCCAGCAGGGACCCGGGGGCCGGATACAATGAGCAGTTCTTC
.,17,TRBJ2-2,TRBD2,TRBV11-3,CASSLSRAGGRTGELFF,TGTGCCAGCAGCTTAAGTCGAGCGGGGGGTAGGACCGGGGAGCTGTTTTTT
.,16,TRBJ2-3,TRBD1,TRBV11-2,CASSLWGRGTADTQYF,TGTGCCAGCAGCTTATGGGGCAGGGGGACCGCAGATACGCAGTATTTT
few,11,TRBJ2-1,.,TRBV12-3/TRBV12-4,CASSLQGEQFF,TGTGCCAGCAGTCTACAGGGAGAGCAGTTCTTC
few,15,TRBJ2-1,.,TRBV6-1,CASGIHASGYNEQFF,TGTGCCAGCGGAATACACGCAAGCGGGTACAATGAGCAGTTCTTC
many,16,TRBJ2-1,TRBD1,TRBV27,CASSQVTGNPYNEQFF,TGTGCCAGCAGTCAAGTGACAGGGAACCCGTACAATGAGCAGTTCTTC
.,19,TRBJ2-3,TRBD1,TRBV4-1,CASSQQGGQGVRRTDTQYF,TGCGCCAGCAGCCAACAAGGAGGACAGGGGGTACGGCGCACAGATACGCAGTATTTT
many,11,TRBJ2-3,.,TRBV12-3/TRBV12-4,CASSPADTQYF,TGTGCCAGCAGCCCCGCGGATACGCAGTATTTT
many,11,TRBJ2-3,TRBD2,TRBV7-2,CASSSGRTQYF,TGTGCCAGCAGCTCCGGGAGGACGCAGTATTTT
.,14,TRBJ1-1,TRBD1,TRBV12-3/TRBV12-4,CASRLTGFVTEAFF,TGTGCCAGCAGATTGACAGGGTTCGTCACTGAAGCTTTCTTT
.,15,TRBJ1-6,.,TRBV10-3,CAISTGSSYNSPLHF,TGTGCCATCAGTACAGGGAGCAGCTATAATTCACCCCTCCACTTT
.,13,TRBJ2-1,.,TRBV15,CAIRRESYNEQFF,TGTGCCATCCGACGGGAGAGTTACAATGAGCAGTTCTTC
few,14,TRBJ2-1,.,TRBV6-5,CASSYSRTGIEQFF,TGTGCCAGCAGTTACTCGAGGACTGGGATAGAGCAGTTCTTC
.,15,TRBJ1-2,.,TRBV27,CASSLSTSSTYGYTF,TGTGCCAGCAGTTTATCGACCAGCAGTACCTATGGCTACACCTTC
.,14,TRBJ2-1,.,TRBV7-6,CASSSWTGDNEQFF,TGTGCCAGCAGCTCCTGGACTGGTGACAATGAGCAGTTCTTC
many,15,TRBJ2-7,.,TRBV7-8,CASSLEAVKYYEQYF,TGTGCCAGCAGCTTAGAGGCAGTGAAGTATTACGAGCAGTACTTC
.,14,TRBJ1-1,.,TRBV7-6,CASSSGGGWTEAFF,TGTGCCAGCAGCTCTGGGGGGGGTTGGACTGAAGCTTTCTTT
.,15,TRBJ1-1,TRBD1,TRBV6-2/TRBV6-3,CASSYNRGGYTEAFF,TGTGCCAGCAGTTACAACAGGGGAGGGTACACTGAAGCTTTCTTT
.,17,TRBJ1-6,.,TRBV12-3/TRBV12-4,CASSLDPFGSYNSPLHF,TGTGCCAGCAGTTTGGACCCGTTTGGCTCCTATAATTCACCCCTCCACTTT
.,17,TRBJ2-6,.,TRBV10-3,CAISETRQFSGANVLTF,TGTGCCATCAGTGAGACCCGACAGTTCTCTGGGGCCAACGTCCTGACTTTC
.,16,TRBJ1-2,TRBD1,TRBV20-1,CSALLKDRERNYGYTF,TGCAGTGCCCTCCTTAAGGACAGGGAGAGAAACTATGGCTACACCTTC
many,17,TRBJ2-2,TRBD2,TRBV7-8,CASRLALLAGAGGELFF,TGTGCCAGCAGACTAGCCTTACTAGCGGGGGCTGGCGGGGAGCTGTTTTTT
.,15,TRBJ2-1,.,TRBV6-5,CASSYSTDRDNEQFF,TGTGCCAGCAGTTACTCGACTGACCGAGACAATGAGCAGTTCTTC
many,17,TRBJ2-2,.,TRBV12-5,CASGFQGGLTNTGELFF,TGTGCTAGTGGTTTCCAGGGCGGGCTTACGAACACCGGGGAGCTGTTTTTT
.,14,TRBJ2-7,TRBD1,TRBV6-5,CASRQGARPDEQYF,TGTGCCAGCAGACAGGGGGCGCGACCGGACGAGCAGTACTTC
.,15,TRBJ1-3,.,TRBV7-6,CASRSGGEPGNTIYF,TGTGCCAGCAGGTCCGGAGGTGAGCCTGGAAACACCATATATTTT
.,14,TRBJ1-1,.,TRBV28,CASAAGESNTEAFF,TGTGCCTCAGCAGCGGGGGAATCGAACACTGAAGCTTTCTTT
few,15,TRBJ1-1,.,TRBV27,CASSLSPGLVGEAFF,TGTGCCAGCAGTTTATCCCCCGGTCTCGTAGGAGAAGCTTTCTTT
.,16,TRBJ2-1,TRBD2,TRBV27,CASSFRTSGGPNEQFF,TGTGCCAGCAGTTTCCGGACTAGCGGGGGTCCCAATGAGCAGTTCTTC
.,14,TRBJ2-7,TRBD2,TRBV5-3,CASSLLLAAYEQYF,TGTGCCAGCAGCTTGCTTCTAGCGGCATACGAGCAGTACTTC
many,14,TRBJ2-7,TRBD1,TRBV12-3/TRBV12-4,CASSVGTGGSEQYF,TGTGCCAGCAGTGTGGGGACAGGGGGCTCTGAGCAGTACTTC
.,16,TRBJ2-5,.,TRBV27,CASSFWWPGEGVTQYF,TGTGCCAGCAGCTTTTGGTGGCCAGGCGAGGGGGTGACCCAGTACTTC
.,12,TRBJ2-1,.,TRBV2,CASRDLTDEQFF,TGTGCCAGCAGAGACCTAACGGATGAGCAGTTCTTC
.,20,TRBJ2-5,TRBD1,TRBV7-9,CASRPSKGTGGRSSQETQYF,TGTGCCAGCAGACCCTCCAAAGGGACAGGGGGGCGGTCCTCACAAGAGACCCAGTACTTC
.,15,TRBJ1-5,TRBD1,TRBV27,CASSPGTGDKQPQHF,TGTGCCAGCAGTCCGGGGACAGGGGATAAACAGCCCCAGCATTTT
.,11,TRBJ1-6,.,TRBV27,CASSDSLALHF,TGTGCCAGCAGTGATTCACTGGCCCTCCACTTT
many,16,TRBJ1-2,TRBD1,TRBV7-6,CASSARGTGLNYGYTF,TGTGCCAGCAGCGCGAGAGGGACAGGGCTGAACTATGGCTACACCTTC
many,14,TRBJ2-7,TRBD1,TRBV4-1,CASSQEQGAGEQYF,TGCGCCAGCAGCCAAGAACAGGGGGCCGGCGAGCAGTACTTC
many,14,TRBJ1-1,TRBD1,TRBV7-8,CASSSQGMNTEAFF,TGTGCCAGCAGCTCACAGGGGATGAACACTGAAGCTTTCTTT
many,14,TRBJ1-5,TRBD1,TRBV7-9,CASSLVGQAQPQHF,TGTGCCAGCAGCTTGGTAGGACAGGCCCAGCCCCAGCATTTT
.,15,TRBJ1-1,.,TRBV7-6,CANSLEGTVNTEAFF,TGTGCGAACAGCTTAGAGGGGACGGTGAACACTGAAGCTTTCTTT
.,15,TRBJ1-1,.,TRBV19,CASRNTLGRDTEAFF,TGTGCCAGTAGAAATACGCTGGGACGGGACACTGAAGCTTTCTTT
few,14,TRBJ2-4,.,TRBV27,CASSPPWGDHIQYF,TGTGCCAGCAGTCCCCCTTGGGGGGACCACATTCAGTACTTC
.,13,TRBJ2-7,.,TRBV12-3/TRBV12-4,CASSPSKIAGQYF,TGTGCCAGCAGTCCCAGTAAGATAGCCGGGCAGTACTTC
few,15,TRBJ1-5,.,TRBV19,CASTLSGDSNQPQHF,TGTGCCAGTACTTTATCAGGGGACAGCAATCAGCCCCAGCATTTT
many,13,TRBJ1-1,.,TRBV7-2,CASSSGHGTEAFF,TGTGCCAGCAGCTCAGGGCACGGGACTGAAGCTTTCTTT
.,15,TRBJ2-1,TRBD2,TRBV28,CATHTSGGRYNEQFF,TGTGCCACCCATACTAGCGGGGGCCGTTACAATGAGCAGTTCTTC